This T cell receptor (beta chain) was captured by sequencing in a study of regulatory T cells in long-lasting Graves disease. Whole-study results and caveats: Shared public clonotypes totalled roughly 2,500 in persistent patients, compared with about 960 in new patients.

Details on this clonotype: Its target is not known.

HTBI primers from iRepertoire and Arm-PCR of CDR3 regions yielded the TCR beta libraries. TCRdb redid the calling of the multiplex PCR reads with MiXCR, one entry per CDR3 protein. Of 350,000 to 450,000 distinct CDR3 sequences listed, approximately 25% are singletons. The time point here: persistent/refractory GD, antithyroid drugs over 5 years with positive TRAb. Generation of the TCR library employed RNA extracted from PBMCs. The TCR comes from a woman in her thirties or forties with Graves disease. This specimen consisted of peripheral blood mononuclear cells (PBMCs), obtained when the disease was refractory, from a patient treated with antithyroid drugs.

The CDR3 DNA sequence: TGTGCCAGCAGCCAAGTCCCTCTACACACAGATACGCAGTATTTT. It specifies CASSQVPLHTDTQYF. The rearrangement uses TRBV3-1 and TRBJ2-3; D remains ambiguous. V was shortened by 1 base and J by 2 bases, with 10 bases between the two germline ends. Per germline, CDR1 LGHDT and CDR2 YNNKEL (reference sequence). The CDR3 length is 15 residues.